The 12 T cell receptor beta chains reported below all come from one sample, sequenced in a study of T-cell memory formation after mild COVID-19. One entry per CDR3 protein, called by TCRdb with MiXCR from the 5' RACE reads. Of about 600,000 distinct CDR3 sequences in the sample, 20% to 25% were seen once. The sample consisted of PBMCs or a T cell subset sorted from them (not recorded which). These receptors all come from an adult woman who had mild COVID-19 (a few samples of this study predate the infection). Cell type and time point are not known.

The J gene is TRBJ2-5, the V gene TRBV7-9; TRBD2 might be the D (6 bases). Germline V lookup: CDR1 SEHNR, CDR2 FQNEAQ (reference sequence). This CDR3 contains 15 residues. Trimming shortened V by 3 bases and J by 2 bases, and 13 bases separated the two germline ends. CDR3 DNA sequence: TGTGCCAGCAGCTTCACAACGGGGGAGCAAGAGACCCAGTACTTC. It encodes CASSFTTGEQETQYF.

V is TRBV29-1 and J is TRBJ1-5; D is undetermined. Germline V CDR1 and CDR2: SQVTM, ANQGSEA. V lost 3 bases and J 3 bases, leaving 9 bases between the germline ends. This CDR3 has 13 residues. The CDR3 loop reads CSVEDGSNQPQHF. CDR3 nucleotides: TGCAGCGTTGAGGACGGTTCCAATCAGCCCCAGCATTTT.

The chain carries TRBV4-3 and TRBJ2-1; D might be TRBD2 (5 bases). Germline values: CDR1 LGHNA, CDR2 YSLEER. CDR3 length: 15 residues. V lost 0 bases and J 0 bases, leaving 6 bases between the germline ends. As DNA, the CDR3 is TGCGCCAGCAGCCAAGATACTAGCTCCTACAATGAGCAGTTCTTC. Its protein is CASSQDTSSYNEQFF.

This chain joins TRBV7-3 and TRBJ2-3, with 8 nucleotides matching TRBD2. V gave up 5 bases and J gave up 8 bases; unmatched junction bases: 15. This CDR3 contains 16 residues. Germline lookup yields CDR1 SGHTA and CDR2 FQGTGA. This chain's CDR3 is CASSVGTSSNRGTQYF. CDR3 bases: TGTGCCAGCAGCGTGGGGACTAGTTCGAATCGGGGTACGCAGTATTTT.

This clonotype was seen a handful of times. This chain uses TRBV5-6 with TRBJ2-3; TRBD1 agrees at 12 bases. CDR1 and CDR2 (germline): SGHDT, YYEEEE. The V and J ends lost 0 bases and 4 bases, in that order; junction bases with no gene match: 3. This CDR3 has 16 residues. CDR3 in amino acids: CASSLGGTGGSDTQYF. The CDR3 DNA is TGTGCCAGCAGCTTGGGCGGGACAGGGGGCTCAGATACGCAGTATTTT.

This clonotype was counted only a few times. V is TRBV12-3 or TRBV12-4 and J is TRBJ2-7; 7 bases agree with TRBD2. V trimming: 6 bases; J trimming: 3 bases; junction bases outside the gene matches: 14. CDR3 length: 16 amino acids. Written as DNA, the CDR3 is TGTGCCAGCAGATCAGGTCCCAGGAGGGAGGGCTACGAGCAGTACTTC. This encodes CASRSGPRREGYEQYF.

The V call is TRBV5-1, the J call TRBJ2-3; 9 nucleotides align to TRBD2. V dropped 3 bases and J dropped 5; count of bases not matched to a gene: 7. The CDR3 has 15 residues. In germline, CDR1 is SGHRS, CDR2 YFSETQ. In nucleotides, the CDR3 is TGCGCCAGCAGCTCTGGCGGGGGGGCGAGAGATACGCAGTATTTT. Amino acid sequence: CASSSGGGARDTQYF.

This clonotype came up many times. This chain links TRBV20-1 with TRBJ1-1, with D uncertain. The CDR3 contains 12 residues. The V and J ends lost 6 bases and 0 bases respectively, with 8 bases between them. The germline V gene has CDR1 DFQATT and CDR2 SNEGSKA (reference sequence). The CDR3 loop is CSALQLNTEAFF. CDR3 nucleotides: TGCAGTGCCCTACAGCTGAACACTGAAGCTTTCTTT.

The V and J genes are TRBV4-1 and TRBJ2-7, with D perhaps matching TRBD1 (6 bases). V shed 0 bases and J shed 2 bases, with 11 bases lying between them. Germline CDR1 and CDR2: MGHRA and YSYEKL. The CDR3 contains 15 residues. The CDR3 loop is CASSQDRDTTYEQYF. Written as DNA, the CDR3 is TGCGCCAGCAGCCAAGATCGGGACACCACCTACGAGCAGTACTTC.

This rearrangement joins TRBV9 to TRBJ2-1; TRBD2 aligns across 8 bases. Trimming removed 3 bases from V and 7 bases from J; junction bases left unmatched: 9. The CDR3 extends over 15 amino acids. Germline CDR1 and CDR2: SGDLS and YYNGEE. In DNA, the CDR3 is TGTGCCAGCAGCGCCGGGGGGGCTTTTTGGAATGAGCAGTTCTTC. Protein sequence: CASSAGGAFWNEQFF.

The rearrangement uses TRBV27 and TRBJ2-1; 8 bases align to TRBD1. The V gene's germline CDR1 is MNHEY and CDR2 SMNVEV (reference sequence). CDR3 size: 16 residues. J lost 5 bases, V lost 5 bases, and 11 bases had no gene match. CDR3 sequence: CASSEPADRAHNEQFF. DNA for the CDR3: TGTGCCAGCAGTGAACCGGCGGACAGGGCCCACAATGAGCAGTTCTTC.

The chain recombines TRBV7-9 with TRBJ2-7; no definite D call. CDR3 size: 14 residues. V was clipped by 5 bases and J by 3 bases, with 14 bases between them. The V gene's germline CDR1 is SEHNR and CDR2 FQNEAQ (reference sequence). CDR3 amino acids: CASSNYKYGYEQYF. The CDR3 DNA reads TGTGCCAGCAGCAATTACAAGTATGGCTACGAGCAGTACTTC.